Following are 4 T cell receptor beta chains from one sample sequenced in a study of T-cell memory formation after mild COVID-19. TCRdb called the 5' RACE reads again in MiXCR, with one record for every CDR3 protein. The repertoire holds some 450,000 distinct CDR3 sequences, with more than 15% as singletons. The sequenced sample was PBMCs or a T cell subset sorted from them (not recorded which). Receptor source: a man between 18 and 29 years old who had mild COVID-19 (a few samples of this study predate the infection). Cell type and time point are not known.

This clonotype occurred a few times. The chain recombines TRBV6-5 with TRBJ2-3; D uncertain. The V gene's germline CDR1 is MNHEY and CDR2 SVGAGI. The ends were cut back, 2 bases at V and 9 bases at J, with 12 bases in the middle. The CDR3 length is 13 residues. The CDR3 nucleotides are TGTGCCAGCAGTTACCCGGGTGGGAAGACGCAGTATTTT. It specifies CASSYPGGKTQYF.

This clonotype appeared a few times. The chain links TRBV4-1 to TRBJ2-1; 9 bases align to TRBD2. Germline V gives CDR1 MGHRA, CDR2 YSYEKL. This CDR3 is built from 14 residues. The V segment lost 6 bases and the J segment 9 bases; nucleotides outside the gene matches: 9. DNA of the CDR3: TGCGCCAGCAGGGAGCGGGGGGAGGCTGGTGAGCAGTTCTTC. It translates to CASRERGEAGEQFF.

There are many counts of this clonotype. The genes are TRBV5-1 and TRBJ2-5; D gene uncertain. V lost 0 bases and J lost 3, with 6 bases in between. Germline V gene data show CDR1 as SGHRS and CDR2 as YFSETQ. The CDR3 has 13 amino acids. The CDR3 reads CASSLGSEETQYF. DNA for the CDR3: TGCGCCAGCAGCTTGGGCTCAGAAGAGACCCAGTACTTC.

This clonotype was picked up many times. This chain links TRBV20-1 with TRBJ2-5, with 12 bases matching TRBD2. The CDR3 is made up of 15 amino acids. With V trimmed by 6 bases and J by 0 bases, 5 bases remained unmatched. CDR1 is DFQATT, CDR2 SNEGSKA, per germline (reference sequence). The CDR3, as DNA: TGCAGTGCGCGAAGACTAGCGGGGGACCAAGAGACCCAGTACTTC. Protein product: CSARRLAGDQETQYF.